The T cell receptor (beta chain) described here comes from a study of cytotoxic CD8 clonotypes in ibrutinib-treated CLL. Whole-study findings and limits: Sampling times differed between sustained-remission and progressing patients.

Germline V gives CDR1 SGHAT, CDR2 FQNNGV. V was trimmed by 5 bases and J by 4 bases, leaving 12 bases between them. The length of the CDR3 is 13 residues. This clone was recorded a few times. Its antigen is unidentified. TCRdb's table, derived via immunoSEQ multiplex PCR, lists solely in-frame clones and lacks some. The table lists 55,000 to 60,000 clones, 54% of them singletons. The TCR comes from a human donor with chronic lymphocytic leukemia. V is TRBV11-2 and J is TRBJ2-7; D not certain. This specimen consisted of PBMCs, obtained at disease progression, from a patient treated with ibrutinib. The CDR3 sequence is CASSPPGSYEQYF. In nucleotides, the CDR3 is TGTGCCAGCAGCCCCCCCGGCAGTTACGAGCAGTACTTC.